A single sample is the source of the 18 T cell receptor beta chains below, sequenced in a study of shared clonotypes between healthy human individuals. Using immunoSEQ multiplex PCR, the repertoire was profiled, and TCRdb retains in-frame clones only, with some absent. The top ten clones hold 10% to 15% of a sample with 400,000 to 500,000 clones, 75% to 85% of them seen once. The sequenced sample consisted of PBMCs. All receptors come from a woman between 40 and 55 years old in good health. Some clones in this sample may be carry-over from other donors' samples.

The chain joins TRBV10-1 to TRBJ2-2; 7 bases agree with TRBD1. The CDR3 is 14 amino acids. Trimming at V came to 6 bases and at J to 4 bases, leaving 5 bases not matched to a gene. Germline CDR1 WNHNN, CDR2 SYGVQD (reference sequence). CDR3: CASSGWDSTGELFF. CDR3 DNA sequence: TGCGCCAGCAGCGGTTGGGACAGCACCGGGGAGCTGTTTTTT.

The chain is built from TRBV29-1 and TRBJ2-3; D is ambiguous. Germline CDR1 reads SQVTM; CDR2 reads ANQGSEA. Between the trimmed V and J ends, which lost 7 bases and 0 bases, there was a span of 20 bases. The CDR3 runs 16 residues. The CDR3 region is CSAPVAFGSSTDTQYF. The CDR3, as DNA: TGCAGCGCACCTGTGGCTTTCGGGTCTAGCACAGATACGCAGTATTTT.

The chain is built from TRBV7-2 and TRBJ1-2; possible D gene TRBD1, 5 bases. The germline V and J ends were trimmed by 5 bases and 0 bases, with 13 bases remaining between them. Looked up from germline, CDR1 is SGHTA and CDR2 is FQGNSA. This CDR3 comprises 15 residues. The CDR3 DNA follows: TGTGCCAGCAGCCAAATAATGACAGCTAACTATGGCTACACCTTC. Translated, it gives CASSQIMTANYGYTF.

The chain has TRBV2 and TRBJ2-7; 12 bases map to TRBD1. The CDR3 extends over 15 amino acids. Germline V lookup: CDR1 SNHLY, CDR2 FYNNEI. The V segment lost 6 bases and the J segment 4 bases; nucleotides outside the gene matches: 7. The CDR3 loop is CASSPGQGALYEQYF. The CDR3, as DNA: TGTGCCAGCAGCCCGGGACAGGGGGCTTTGTACGAGCAGTACTTC.

For this clone: A far larger clone differs by one base, so this is likely a read error. The V gene is TRBV4-2, the J gene TRBJ2-3, with 11 positions matching TRBD2. V trimming: 5 bases; J trimming: 8 bases; junction bases outside the gene matches: 12. Germline CDR1 LGHNA, CDR2 YNFKEQ. The CDR3 is 16 amino acids. CDR3 sequence (DNA): TGTGCCAGCAGCGCCCGTCTAGCGGGAGGAGGAGGTACGCAGTATTTT. Its protein is CASSARLAGGGGTQYF.

V usage is TRBV30 and J usage is TRBJ2-7; 11 bases match TRBD2. The CDR3 totals 14 residues. Germline V CDR1 and CDR2: GTSNPN, SVGIG (reference sequence). V shed 1 base and J 3 bases; nucleotides not matched to a gene: 2. As DNA, the CDR3 is TGTGCCTGGAGTGAGGGACTAGCGGACTACGAGCAGTACTTC. Translated, it gives CAWSEGLADYEQYF. The whole variable domain, filled in from reference TRBV30 and TRBJ2-7, reads SQTIHQWPATLVQPVGSPLSLECTVEGTSNPNLYWYRQAAGRGLQLLFYSVGIGQISSEVPQNLSASRPQDRQFILSSKKLLLSDSGFYLCAWSEGLADYEQYFGPGTRLTVT.

A word on this clone: A far larger clone is only one base removed, so a read error is likely. The same CDR3 arises from other DNA sequences in this sample as well. This rearrangement joins TRBV29-1 to TRBJ2-3, with 8 bases that match TRBD1. Unmatched junction bases numbered 10, after V lost 2 bases and J lost 6 bases. Looked up from germline, CDR1 is SQVTM and CDR2 is ANQGSEA. This CDR3 comprises 15 residues. The CDR3 spells CSVERGTGGSDTQYF. As DNA, the CDR3 is TGCAGCGTTGAAAGGGGGACAGGAGGTTCGGATACGCAGTATTTT.

CDR3: CAWSGGKWNEQFF. The CDR3 DNA is TGTGCCTGGTCAGGGGGCAAGTGGAATGAGCAGTTCTTC. The rearrangement joins TRBV30 to TRBJ2-1, with TRBD1 identical over 8 bases. The CDR3 is 13 residues long. Germline lookup yields CDR1 GTSNPN and CDR2 SVGIG (reference sequence). V gave up 5 bases and J gave up 7 bases; unmatched junction bases: 7. The variable domain in full, completed from reference TRBV30 and TRBJ2-1, reads SQTIHQWPATLVQPVGSPLSLECTVEGTSNPNLYWYRQAAGRGLQLLFYSVGIGQISSEVPQNLSASRPQDRQFILSSKKLLLSDSGFYLCAWSGGKWNEQFFGPGTRLTVL.

CDR3 region: CASSLEGLYEQFF. Written as DNA, the CDR3 is TGTGCCAGCAGCTTAGAAGGACTTTATGAGCAGTTCTTC. This sequence joins TRBV7-2 and TRBJ2-1; possibly TRBD2 for D (5 bases). CDR3 length equals 13 residues. CDR1 and CDR2 from the germline V gene are SGHTA and FQGNSA. Trimming pared 1 base from V and 8 bases from J, leaving 9 bases between.

In its sample, this clone was seen many times. The gene calls are TRBV30 and TRBJ1-4; no clear D gene. The germline gives CDR1 GTSNPN, CDR2 SVGIG (reference sequence). Trimming cost V 0 bases and J 8 bases, with 4 bases left between them. CDR3 size: 11 residues. The CDR3 sequence is CAWSVQEKLFF. Written as DNA, the CDR3 is TGTGCCTGGAGTGTACAGGAAAAACTGTTTTTT.

CDR3: CASSPGSQNQPQHF. The CDR3 nucleotides read TGCGCCAGCAGCCCCGGGAGTCAAAATCAGCCCCAGCATTTT. The chain recombines TRBV5-1 with TRBJ1-5; D remains ambiguous. The CDR3 has 14 amino acids. CDR1 and CDR2 (germline): SGHRS, YFSETQ. Trimming shortened V by 4 bases and J by 4 bases, and 12 bases separated the two germline ends.

To note about this clone: A read error likely explains this, since a far larger clone differs by one base. The rearrangement uses TRBV5-8 and TRBJ2-5; the match to TRBD1 covers 7 bases. Trimming cost V 7 bases and J 1 base; bases outside gene matches: 7. This CDR3 contains 14 residues. CDR1 SGHTS and CDR2 YDEGEE come from the germline V gene. The CDR3 DNA follows: TGTGCCAGCGGCCAGGGACAGATCCAAGAGACCCAGTACTTC. Amino acid sequence: CASGQGQIQETQYF.

The chain links TRBV7-9 to TRBJ2-7; D possibly corresponds to TRBD2 (6 bases). The germline gives CDR1 SEHNR, CDR2 FQNEAQ (reference sequence). The V end was cut by 5 bases, the J end by 7 bases, with 15 bases between. CDR3 length: 13 amino acids. In DNA, the CDR3 is TGTGCCAGCAGCCCCCCGTCAGGGAGGGAGCAGTACTTC. This sequence encodes CASSPPSGREQYF.

The V call is TRBV7-2, the J call TRBJ2-7; weak D call: TRBD1 (6 bases). Trimming removed 5 bases from V and 2 bases from J, with 22 bases in between. The CDR3 length is 17 residues. Germline lookup yields CDR1 SGHTA and CDR2 FQGNSA. Here the CDR3 reads CASSPEWGLARTYEQYF. The CDR3 coding sequence is TGTGCCAGCAGCCCGGAATGGGGGCTAGCCCGCACCTACGAGCAGTACTTC.

This clone was detected only once. V is TRBV7-9 and J is TRBJ2-3, with D hard to call. Trimming removed 4 bases at V and 1 base at J, with 3 bases between. CDR3 length: 12 amino acids. Germline loops: CDR1 SEHNR, CDR2 FQNEAQ (reference sequence). CDR3 nucleotide sequence: TGTGCCAGCAGCTGGGGCACAGATACGCAGTATTTT. Protein sequence: CASSWGTDTQYF.

CDR3 in amino acids: CASSVEGFYGYTF. The CDR3 coding sequence is TGTGCCAGCAGTGTTGAGGGATTCTATGGCTACACCTTC. V usage is TRBV2 and J usage is TRBJ1-2; no reliable D call. Germline assignment: CDR1 SNHLY and CDR2 FYNNEI. The CDR3 contains 13 residues. V was cut by 4 bases and J by 4 bases, with 10 bases left in between.

The chain joins TRBV21-1 to TRBJ1-2. TRBV21-1 corresponds to a pseudogene. The CDR3 contains 16 residues. The CDR3 loop is CASSKALLGREYGYTF. The CDR3 DNA is TGTGCCAGCAGCAAAGCTTTGCTGGGAAGGGAGTATGGCTACACCTTC.

The chain employs TRBV13 and TRBJ2-3; D unclear. V lost 3 bases and J lost 0, with 4 bases in between. There are 13 residues in the CDR3. Looked up from germline, CDR1 is PRHDT and CDR2 is FYEKMQ (reference sequence). As DNA, the CDR3 is TGTGCCAGCAGCTTGAGGAGCACAGATACGCAGTATTTT. It specifies CASSLRSTDTQYF.